This TCR beta chain derives from a study of T cells in Graves' hyperthyroidism and ophthalmopathy. Turning to the study itself: Before treatment of any kind, peripheral blood was taken at initial diagnosis.

Diagnoses were established using clinical symptoms, serum thyroxine and TRAb, thyroid ultrasound and orbital computed tomography. V lost 10 bases and J 1 base, leaving 11 bases between the germline ends. Germline V gene sequence: CDR1 ENHRY, CDR2 SYGVKD. The CDR3 sequence is 12 residues long. This clonotype was seen only a few times. Researchers took RNA transcripts and amplified the TCR beta CDR3 regions from them. First-round RT-PCR of the TCR CDR3 relied on the HTBI primer set. TCRdb independently ran MiXCR on the multiplex PCR reads; one entry per CDR3 protein. The table shows fewer than 650,000 distinct CDR3 sequences, with about 14% occurring only once.

Sequencing was carried out using blood. The gene calls are TRBV10-3 and TRBJ2-7; D perhaps matches TRBD1 (5 bases). The clonotype comes from a woman aged 18-29 years with Graves' ophthalmopathy. CDR3 protein: CATEAGSYEQYF. In DNA, the CDR3 is TGTGCCACAGAGGCAGGGTCCTACGAGCAGTACTTC.